One sample yielded the 21 T cell receptor beta chains listed below, sequenced in a study of T-cell reconstitution after alpha-beta-depleted transplantation in children (dated by TCRdb to 2016 to 2017). Reading the label with the study, this specimen's treatment or condition is: allogeneic hematopoietic cell transplantation with graft depleted of TCRalphabeta T cells and CD19 B cells. Library creation used PCR. These reads were obtained on an Illumina HiSeq 2500. To normalize quantification of the TCRbeta repertoire, the TCR libraries were built with molecular barcoding that relied on unique molecular identifiers. TCRdb reanalyzed the raw reads on its own, using fastp at Q25 for trimming and MiXCR for clone calling, and kept in-frame beta chains. CDR3 protein duplicates are merged, each entry listing the most common genes and DNA. Counted in this sample were a few hundred thousand distinct CDR3 sequences; roughly 13% of them appeared once. The ten most abundant clones make up roughly 2.3% of the sample.

The material was PBMCs, mostly from graft donor cells, obtained 360 days after TCRalphabeta/CD19-depleted stem cell transplant. The receptors were gathered from a male patient between 10 and 17 years old who had a stem cell transplant for acute myeloid leukemia, so the T cells may come from the graft donor.

The rearrangement joins TRBV28 to TRBJ2-7; perhaps TRBD1 as D (6 bases). CDR1 is MDHEN, CDR2 SYDVKM, per germline. There are 15 residues in the CDR3. Deletions cut 7 bases from V and 2 bases from J, with 18 bases between. The CDR3 protein is CASIEQGPGTYEQYF. In DNA, the CDR3 is TGTGCCAGCATCGAACAGGGCCCAGGAACCTACGAGCAGTACTTC.

CDR3 nucleotides: TGTGCCAGCAGTTTATGGGTCCCTAGCGGGAGGACGACCTTCTACGAGCAGTACTTC. This gives the protein CASSLWVPSGRTTFYEQYF. The chain links TRBV28 to TRBJ2-7; TRBD2 aligns across 11 bases. The CDR3 covers 19 residues. J lost 3 bases, V lost 0 bases, and 13 bases had no gene match. Germline CDR1 reads MDHEN; CDR2 reads SYDVKM.

Ten or more counts support this clonotype. This rearrangement joins TRBV7-2 to TRBJ2-7, with TRBD2 as a possible D gene (6 bases). From germline, CDR1 is SGHTA and CDR2 FQGNSA. V lost 1 base and J 3 bases, leaving 7 bases between the germline ends. The CDR3 is made up of 13 amino acids. The CDR3 sequence is CASSLGTIYEQYF. DNA of the CDR3: TGTGCCAGCAGCTTAGGGACTATCTACGAGCAGTACTTC. Full variable domain (remainder filled in from reference TRBV7-2 and TRBJ2-7): GAGVSQSPSNKVTEKGKDVELRCDPISGHTALYWYRQSLGQGLEFLIYFQGNSAPDKSGLPSDRFSAERTGGSVSTLTIQRTQQEDSAVYLCASSLGTIYEQYFGPGTRLTVT.

This clonotype was counted only a few times. This rearrangement joins TRBV30 to TRBJ2-7; 9 bases line up with TRBD1. The CDR3 runs 14 residues. The germline CDR1 and CDR2 sequences are GTSNPN and SVGIG (reference sequence). V lost 3 bases and J lost 8; bases outside the gene matches: 11. The CDR3 coding sequence is TGTGCCTGGAGGGAGGGGACAGGGAGTTTTCAGCAGTACTTC. Its protein product is CAWREGTGSFQQYF.

CDR3: CASSGWELGNEQFF. In DNA form, the CDR3 reads TGTGCCAGCAGCGGGTGGGAGCTCGGGAATGAGCAGTTCTTC. V is TRBV5-4 and J is TRBJ2-1, with a tentative D call TRBD2 (5 bases). The V gene lost 4 bases and the J gene lost 7 bases, with 15 bases spanning the gap. Germline CDR1 is SGHNT and CDR2 is YYREEE (reference sequence). The length of the CDR3 is 14 residues.

The chain is built from TRBV14 and TRBJ2-1; no firm D call. The germline V gene encodes CDR1 SGHDN and CDR2 FVKESK. The V and J ends lost 1 base and 4 bases respectively, with 14 bases between them. The CDR3 is made up of 16 amino acids. The CDR3 spells CASSQGGPRTYNEQFF. CDR3 nucleotides: TGTGCCAGCAGCCAAGGCGGACCCCGCACTTACAATGAGCAGTTCTTC.

This clonotype was observed at least ten times. This chain links TRBV28 with TRBJ2-3; 11 nucleotides align to TRBD2. V shed 1 base, J shed 4 bases, and the junction held 13 bases outside the gene matches. CDR3 length: 19 residues. From germline, CDR1 is MDHEN and CDR2 SYDVKM. Here the CDR3 reads CASSLFLSLAGGNADTQYF. DNA for the CDR3: TGTGCCAGCAGTTTATTTCTTTCGCTAGCGGGAGGTAACGCAGATACGCAGTATTTT.

The rearrangement joins TRBV12-3 or TRBV12-4 to TRBJ2-5; maybe TRBD1 (5 bases). CDR3 size: 16 residues. V was clipped by 3 bases and J by 2 bases, with 16 bases between them. Here the CDR3 DNA reads TGTGCCAGCAGTTTCAACAGGTTCGTGGGACAAGAGACCCAGTACTTC. This sequence encodes CASSFNRFVGQETQYF.

This clonotype was seen more than once but under ten times. The chain recombines TRBV4-2 with TRBJ2-1; D is possibly TRBD2 (6 bases). Trimming shortened V by 6 bases and J by 3 bases, and 24 bases separated the two germline ends. Germline loops: CDR1 LGHNA, CDR2 YNFKEQ. The CDR3 extends over 18 amino acids. DNA of the CDR3: TGTGCCAGCAGTCCGGGGCGGGTTTTAGCGGCCTTCTACAATGAGCAGTTCTTC. Amino acid sequence: CASSPGRVLAAFYNEQFF.

The V gene is TRBV5-1, the J gene TRBJ2-3, with a weak D call TRBD1 (6 bases). Germline CDR1 SGHRS, CDR2 YFSETQ. V lost 4 bases and J 0 bases, leaving 15 bases between the germline ends. The CDR3 sequence is 16 residues long. CDR3 region: CASSHPPDSSTDTQYF. CDR3 nucleotide sequence: TGCGCCAGCAGCCACCCCCCGGACAGCAGCACAGATACGCAGTATTTT.

This rearrangement joins TRBV4-3 to TRBJ2-3, with TRBD2 identical over 9 bases. Germline V lookup: CDR1 LGHNA, CDR2 YSLEER. The CDR3 covers 17 residues. The junction had 13 bases not matched to a gene; V was cut back by 4 bases and J by 5 bases. CDR3 DNA: TGCGCCAGCAGCCCCCTGGGAGCGGGAGGCCCCAGAGATACGCAGTATTTT. Translating it yields CASSPLGAGGPRDTQYF.

The gene calls are TRBV7-9 and TRBJ2-1; possible D gene TRBD2, 5 bases. The germline CDR1 and CDR2 sequences are SEHNR and FQNEAQ (reference sequence). CDR3 size: 15 residues. Trimming left V 5 bases short and J 6 bases short, with 17 bases between. CDR3 sequence (DNA): TGTGCCAGCAGCCTTAGCGCCATAGTGGGCAATGAGCAGTTCTTC. Its protein is CASSLSAIVGNEQFF.

The V and J genes are TRBV12-5 and TRBJ2-3; D remains ambiguous. This CDR3 spans 12 amino acids. Trimming took off 4 bases at V and 2 bases at J, with 4 bases between the two ends. Looked up from germline, CDR1 is LGHNT and CDR2 is FRNRAP. CDR3 region: CASGSDTDTQYF. CDR3 coding DNA: TGTGCTAGTGGTTCAGACACAGATACGCAGTATTTT. Full variable domain (rest looked up from reference TRBV12-5 and TRBJ2-3): DARVTQTPRHKVTEMGQEVTMRCQPILGHNTVFWYRQTMMQGLELLAYFRNRAPLDDSGMPKDRFSAEMPDATLATLKIQPSEPRDSAVYFCASGSDTDTQYFGPGTRLTVL.

J is TRBJ2-2 and V is TRBV10-3, with TRBD2 matching 14 bases. V shed 6 bases and J 6 bases; nucleotides not matched to a gene: 6. Germline assignment: CDR1 ENHRY and CDR2 SYGVKD. The CDR3 runs 16 residues. CDR3 loop: CAIRDGTSGSAGELFF. The DNA of the CDR3 is TGTGCCATCAGGGACGGGACTAGCGGGAGCGCCGGGGAGCTGTTTTTT.

J is TRBJ1-1 and V is TRBV7-9; maybe TRBD1 (5 bases). Germline-derived CDR1 and CDR2 are SEHNR and FQNEAQ (reference sequence). The V end was cut by 5 bases, the J end by 1 base, with 14 bases between. This CDR3 contains 15 residues. The CDR3 protein is CASSPVGGTNTEAFF. The CDR3 DNA reads TGTGCCAGCAGCCCCGTGGGAGGGACGAACACTGAAGCTTTCTTT.

The table lists this clonotype with a few counts. The V and J genes are TRBV4-3 and TRBJ2-2; D call uncertain. V was trimmed by 0 bases and J by 4 bases, leaving 15 bases between them. Germline V gives CDR1 LGHNA, CDR2 YSLEER. There are 17 residues in the CDR3. In DNA form, the CDR3 reads TGCGCCAGCAGCCAAGAATTAAGTCGTTGGATCACCGGGGAGCTGTTTTTT. It yields the protein CASSQELSRWITGELFF.

Here the CDR3 reads CASSSSPGPGNEQFF. The CDR3 bases are TGTGCCAGCAGCTCGTCTCCGGGACCGGGGAATGAGCAGTTCTTC. The J gene is TRBJ2-1, the V gene TRBV7-3; tentatively, D is TRBD1 or TRBD2 (5 bases each). Trimming left V 4 bases short and J 7 bases short, with 17 bases between. Germline V lookup: CDR1 SGHTA, CDR2 FQGTGA. There are 15 residues in the CDR3.

This clonotype was seen at least ten times. The chain employs TRBV28 and TRBJ1-5; D gene ambiguous. Germline V gene data show CDR1 as MDHEN and CDR2 as SYDVKM. V was pared by 5 bases and J by 7 bases, with 12 bases between. The CDR3 has 13 residues. In DNA form, the CDR3 reads TGTGCCAGCAGTCCCGACCGAGGACAGCCCCAGCATTTT. Its translation is CASSPDRGQPQHF.

This clonotype turned up a few times. The chain employs TRBV18 and TRBJ2-3, with D perhaps matching TRBD2 (6 bases). CDR1 and CDR2 (germline): KGHSH, LQKENI. The CDR3 covers 15 residues. Deletions cut 2 bases from V and 2 bases from J, with 11 bases between. This CDR3 is CASSPLAGSTDTQYF. In DNA form, the CDR3 reads TGTGCCAGCTCACCATTGGCGGGGTCCACAGATACGCAGTATTTT.

This chain joins TRBV4-3 and TRBJ1-1; no clear D. Trimming took 1 base from V and 6 from J, leaving 12 bases between them. The germline gives CDR1 LGHNA, CDR2 YSLEER. The CDR3 spans 14 residues. The CDR3 bases are TGCGCCAGCAGCCAAGCCCCGGGTGGGGCTGAAGCTTTCTTT. This codes for CASSQAPGGAEAFF.

The sample holds a few counts of this clonotype. The chain employs TRBV5-1 and TRBJ2-7; perhaps TRBD2 as D (5 bases). The germline V and J ends were trimmed by 4 bases and 1 base, with 9 bases remaining between them. Germline V gene data show CDR1 as SGHRS and CDR2 as YFSETQ. The CDR3 covers 13 residues. CDR3 nucleotides: TGCGCCAGCAGCGGACTGGGGTCCTACGAGCAGTACTTC. As protein: CASSGLGSYEQYF.